Listed below are T cell receptor beta chains from one sample, sequenced in a study of blood T cells in healthy people across ages. MiXCR, run by TCRdb on the 5' RACE reads, gives a single entry per CDR3 protein. Here the sample spans 750,000 to 950,000 distinct CDR3 sequences, about 55% being singletons. The sample taken for sequencing was blood. Receptors originate from a man older than 75 in good health. Each CDR3 is given with its conserved first and last residue. A D gene is named only where the DNA matches it firmly. Rows may omit the clone size; those that give it use once, few, many or a size class.

TRBJ2-7	TRBV7-2	TRBD2	few	TGTGCCAGCAGCTTACAGCGGGGACCCTCCTACGAGCAGTACTTC	CASSLQRGPSYEQYF
TRBJ2-6	TRBV7-3	-	-	TGTGCCAGCAGCCCCAGACCTGGGGCCAACGTCCTGACTTTC	CASSPRPGANVLTF
TRBJ2-1	TRBV12-5	TRBD2	-	TGTGCTAGTGGACTTAACCGACTAGCGGGCCATCTCCCTAATGAGCAGTTCTTC	CASGLNRLAGHLPNEQFF
TRBJ2-7	TRBV9	TRBD2	few	TGTGCCAGCAGCCTCAAGACTAGCGGGTTCGACGAGCAGTACTTC	CASSLKTSGFDEQYF
TRBJ2-1	TRBV27	-	few	TGTGCCAGCAGTTTACGGGGTCCGGGCAATGAGCAGTTCTTC	CASSLRGPGNEQFF
TRBJ2-1	TRBV14	-	few	TGTGCCAGCAGCCCAGAGTCTTGGAGGGCCCTGCAGTTCTTC	CASSPESWRALQFF
TRBJ2-7	TRBV5-1	TRBD2	many	TGCGCCAGCAGCTTGAGCGGGGGCCCCTACGAGCAGTACTTC	CASSLSGGPYEQYF
TRBJ1-6	TRBV20-1	-	-	TGCAGTGCTAGAGATCTCCGGACGGTCTATTCACCCCTCCACTTT	CSARDLRTVYSPLHF
TRBJ2-5	TRBV20-1	-	-	TGCAGTGCTAGCCTCAGGGTGGGGACCCAGTACTTC	CSASLRVGTQYF
TRBJ2-1	TRBV3-1	TRBD1	-	TGTGCCAGCAGCCAAGGGACAGGGGCCTACAATGAGCAGTTCTTC	CASSQGTGAYNEQFF
TRBJ2-1	TRBV7-2	-	-	TGTGCCAGCAGCTTAGAAGGGGCCTCCTACAATGAGCAGTTCTTC	CASSLEGASYNEQFF
TRBJ1-6	TRBV20-1	-	-	TGCAGTGCTAGAGGGCCCGCGGGGAGTTCACCCCTCCACTTT	CSARGPAGSSPLHF
TRBJ2-5	TRBV7-9	TRBD2	few	TGTGCCAGCAGTCCCCTAGCGGGAGGGCTGGAGGAGACCCAGTACTTC	CASSPLAGGLEETQYF
TRBJ2-1	TRBV20-1	-	few	TGCAGTACCGGGCCCGAGAATGAGCAGTTCTTC	CSTGPENEQFF
TRBJ1-2	TRBV12-3/TRBV12-4	TRBD1	-	TGTGCCGGCAGCCCTGGGGTTAGACAGGGGGAAGGTGGCTACACCTTC	CAGSPGVRQGEGGYTF